This is a list of T cell receptor beta chains from one sample in a study of T-cell reconstitution after alpha-beta-depleted transplantation in children. A single record per CDR3 protein comes from TCRdb applying MiXCR to the PCR reads. The sample comprises fewer than 550,000 distinct CDR3 sequences, roughly 11% of which are singletons, and roughly 5.1% rests with the top ten. The sequencing here drew on PBMCs from the stem cell graft donor, taken from the stem cell graft. All receptors derive from a human donor who donated a stem cell graft to a child with acute myeloid leukemia. Each CDR3 is given with its conserved first and last residue. D genes are given only for firm matches. Size tells how often a clone was seen (once, few, many) or the class of an expanded clone, and some rows leave it out.

TRBJ2-5 | . | TRBD1 | 15 | TRBV27 | TGTGCCAGCAGTTCCCAGGACAGGGACCTCCAGACCCAGTACTTC | CASSSQDRDLQTQYF
TRBJ2-3 | . | TRBD2 | 14 | TRBV20-1 | TGCAGTGCGATGCGGGGACTAGCCCCAGATACGCAGTATTTT | CSAMRGLAPDTQYF
TRBJ2-1 | . | TRBD2 | 16 | TRBV20-1 | TGCAGTGCCGGGGCACTAGCGGGGGGGCTGGAGGATGAGCAGTTCTTC | CSAGALAGGLEDEQFF
TRBJ2-1 | few | TRBD1 | 12 | TRBV29-1 | TGCAGCGTAGCACACAGGGGGAATGAGCAGTTCTTC | CSVAHRGNEQFF
TRBJ2-3 | . | . | 15 | TRBV11-2 | TGTGCCAGCAGCTTAGTACTCGGATTCACAGATACGCAGTATTTT | CASSLVLGFTDTQYF
TRBJ1-1 | few | . | 14 | TRBV6-1 | TGTGCCAGCGAATCCGGGACAACGAACACTGAAGCTTTCTTT | CASESGTTNTEAFF
TRBJ2-1 | . | TRBD2 | 16 | TRBV7-2 | TGTGCCAGCAGCTTAGCCCTCCTAGCGGGAGGTACTGAGCAGTTCTTC | CASSLALLAGGTEQFF
TRBJ2-7 | . | . | 14 | TRBV20-1 | TGCAGTGCTACAGCAAGGGGGGTCTCCTACGAGCAGTACTTC | CSATARGVSYEQYF
TRBJ2-1 | many | TRBD1 | 13 | TRBV29-1 | TGCAGCGGTACCGGGACAGGGGACAATGAGCAGTTCTTC | CSGTGTGDNEQFF
TRBJ1-2 | many | . | 15 | TRBV5-1 | TGCGCCAGCAGCTCAAGTCCGCCGACCCAAGGTGGCTACACCTTC | CASSSSPPTQGGYTF
TRBJ1-1 | few | . | 13 | TRBV5-1 | TGCGCCAGCAGCTTGAGCCGGAGGACTGAAGCTTTCTTT | CASSLSRRTEAFF
TRBJ2-5 | few | . | 19 | TRBV11-1 | TGTGCCAGCAGCTCCCCCGTGACGGGAGCCGACAGTCCCCAAGAGACCCAGTACTTC | CASSSPVTGADSPQETQYF
TRBJ2-5 | few | TRBD2 | 13 | TRBV20-1 | TGCAGTGCTTTTAGCGGGGGGGGAGAGACCCAGTACTTC | CSAFSGGGETQYF
TRBJ2-5 | . | . | 16 | TRBV5-1 | TGCGCCAGCAGTTCTGCCGATACATCACTCCAACAGACCCAGTACTTC | CASSSADTSLQQTQYF
TRBJ1-5 | many | . | 13 | TRBV27 | TGTGCCAGCAGGCTTTATAGCAATCAGCCCCAGCATTTT | CASRLYSNQPQHF
TRBJ2-3 | many | . | 12 | TRBV29-1 | TGCAGCGGTACTGGTTCAGCAGATACGCAGTATTTT | CSGTGSADTQYF
TRBJ2-5 | few | . | 15 | TRBV4-2 | TGTGCCAGCAGCCAAGATCCGGGGGCCCAAGAGACCCAGTACTTC | CASSQDPGAQETQYF
TRBJ2-1 | . | TRBD2 | 14 | TRBV10-3 | TGTGCCATCACTGGCGGGAGGGAATACAATGAGCAGTTCTTC | CAITGGREYNEQFF
TRBJ2-5 | few | TRBD1 | 15 | TRBV7-2 | TGTGCCAGCAGCCCTGACAGGGGGCGTCTAGAGACCCAGTACTTC | CASSPDRGRLETQYF
TRBJ1-1 | . | . | 12 | TRBV9 | TGTGCCAGCAGCGCAGGGCGCACTGAAGCTTTCTTT | CASSAGRTEAFF
TRBJ2-3 | . | TRBD1 | 16 | TRBV9 | TGTGCCAGCAGCGCCACCGATACGGGACAGGCAGATACGCAGTATTTT | CASSATDTGQADTQYF
TRBJ1-5 | . | . | 16 | TRBV20-1 | TGCAGTGTTAGCTCCCCGCGGCAGGATAGCAATCAGCCCCAGCATTTT | CSVSSPRQDSNQPQHF
TRBJ2-3 | many | . | 15 | TRBV9 | TGTGCCAGCAGCGTAGACTTCACGGTAGGAGATACGCAGTATTTT | CASSVDFTVGDTQYF
TRBJ2-2 | . | . | 12 | TRBV19 | TGTGCCAGTACCAGGGATTACGGGGAGCTGTTTTTT | CASTRDYGELFF